The 11 T cell receptor beta chains presented below share a single source sample, sequenced in a study of shared clonotypes between healthy human individuals. Clones were sequenced by immunoSEQ multiplex PCR, and TCRdb holds only the in-frame ones, with some missing. The sample lists about 820,000 clones; almost 95% were seen once. It was CD45RO-negative cells, positively selected for CCR7, that made up naive CD8 cells, with terminally differentiated effector memory CD45RA+ cells excluded. The sequenced material came from naive CD8+ T cells sorted from blood. These receptor sequences come from a man younger than 40 in good health.

This clone was seen a handful of times. The chain has TRBV6-5 and TRBJ2-2; D unclear. There are 14 residues in the CDR3. Germline CDR1 is MNHEY and CDR2 is SVGAGI. V gave up 6 bases and J gave up 5 bases, with 13 bases separating them. CDR3 bases: TGTGCCAGCAGCTCGATGGGTTGGACCGGGGAGCTGTTTTTT. Translated: CASSSMGWTGELFF.

The rearrangement joins TRBV4-1 to TRBJ2-5; 8 bases agree with TRBD1. The CDR3 contains 15 residues. The V segment lost 3 bases and the J segment 5 bases; nucleotides outside the gene matches: 8. Germline V CDR1 and CDR2: MGHRA, YSYEKL. The CDR3 nucleotides read TGCGCCAGCAGCCATTTGACAGGGGTGGGGGAGACCCAGTACTTC. It specifies CASSHLTGVGETQYF.

This clone was detected only a few times. In the same sample, other DNA sequences code for this CDR3. The V and J genes are TRBV9 and TRBJ2-3; D uncertain. CDR1 SGDLS and CDR2 YYNGEE come from the germline V gene. Trimming shortened V by 0 bases and J by 0 bases, and 5 bases separated the two germline ends. The CDR3 covers 14 residues. CDR3 nucleotides: TGTGCCAGCAGCGTAGTGGGGAGCACAGATACGCAGTATTTT. It encodes CASSVVGSTDTQYF.

V usage is TRBV14 and J usage is TRBJ2-1; 11 nucleotides align to TRBD2. J gave up 9 bases and V 4 bases, and 8 bases lay outside the gene matches. Germline assignment: CDR1 SGHDN and CDR2 FVKESK. The CDR3 is made up of 15 amino acids. The CDR3 loop is CASSLGLAALSEQFF. The CDR3, as DNA: TGTGCCAGCAGCCTGGGACTAGCGGCCCTGAGTGAGCAGTTCTTC.

The chain uses TRBV7-9 and TRBJ2-1; either TRBD1 or TRBD2 may fit D (5 bases each). The CDR3 loop spans 16 amino acids. V was shortened by 2 bases and J by 6 bases, with 17 bases between the two germline ends. Looked up from germline, CDR1 is SEHNR and CDR2 is FQNEAQ (reference sequence). CDR3 sequence (DNA): TGTGCCAGCAGCTTATCAGGGACGTTGGGCGGCAATGAGCAGTTCTTC. This encodes CASSLSGTLGGNEQFF. The whole variable domain, remainder taken from reference TRBV7-9 and TRBJ2-1, is DTGVSQNPRHKITKRGQNVTFRCDPISEHNRLYWYRQTLGQGPEFLTYFQNEAQLEKSRLLSDRFSAERPKGSFSTLEIQRTEQGDSAMYLCASSLSGTLGGNEQFFGPGTRLTVL.

The chain has TRBV7-9 and TRBJ1-2, with unresolved D. V was shortened by 2 bases and J by 5 bases, with 12 bases between the two germline ends. The CDR3 runs to 14 residues. Germline lookup yields CDR1 SEHNR and CDR2 FQNEAQ (reference sequence). Written as DNA, the CDR3 is TGTGCCAGCAGCTTAATCAGTGATGGGTATGGCTACACCTTC. Residues: CASSLISDGYGYTF.

V gene TRBV29-1 combines with J gene TRBJ2-7, with D perhaps TRBD1 (6 bases). This CDR3 spans 13 amino acids. Looked up from germline, CDR1 is SQVTM and CDR2 is ANQGSEA. The germline V and J ends were trimmed by 2 bases and 3 bases, with 11 bases remaining between them. This CDR3 is CSVEHKQGYEQYF. The CDR3 bases are TGCAGCGTTGAACACAAACAGGGCTACGAGCAGTACTTC.

The gene calls are TRBV2 and TRBJ2-1, with a weak D call TRBD2 (6 bases). V was shortened by 6 bases and J by 8 bases, with 11 bases between the two germline ends. The CDR3 spans 12 residues. Germline-derived CDR1 and CDR2 are SNHLY and FYNNEI. The CDR3 loop reads CASRPTSHEQFF. The CDR3 coding sequence is TGTGCCAGCAGGCCGACTAGTCATGAGCAGTTCTTC.

This chain joins TRBV2 and TRBJ1-2; D is possibly TRBD1 (5 bases). The V gene lost 6 bases and the J gene lost 8 bases, with 25 bases spanning the gap. Per germline, CDR1 SNHLY and CDR2 FYNNEI. The CDR3 spans 16 residues. The CDR3 DNA follows: TGTGCCAGCAGGGATTCTTCGGGGCAACAAGACAAGGGCTACACCTTC. It is translated as CASRDSSGQQDKGYTF. Full variable domain (missing parts from reference TRBV2 and TRBJ1-2): EPEVTQTPSHQVTQMGQEVILRCVPISNHLYFYWYRQILGQKVEFLVSFYNNEISEKSEIFDDQFSVERPDGSNFTLKIRSTKLEDSAMYFCASRDSSGQQDKGYTFGSGTRLTVV.

The chain combines TRBV28 with TRBJ1-2; D possibly corresponds to TRBD1 (6 bases). This CDR3 has 16 amino acids. Germline V gene lookup returns CDR1 MDHEN and CDR2 SYDVKM. V was cut by 5 bases and J by 2 bases, with 18 bases left in between. In nucleotides, the CDR3 is TGTGCCAGCAGTCCCCCGGAGACAGGCGACAACTATGGCTACACCTTC. Encoded protein: CASSPPETGDNYGYTF.

This chain uses TRBV7-2 with TRBJ2-7; 10 nucleotides align to TRBD1. CDR1 SGHTA and CDR2 FQGNSA come from the germline V gene. The J segment lost 6 bases and the V segment lost 3 bases, leaving 5 bases of the junction unmatched. The CDR3 totals 14 residues. CDR3 in amino acids: CASSLTGGEGEQYF. The CDR3 region has the DNA TGTGCCAGCAGCTTGACAGGGGGCGAGGGCGAGCAGTACTTC.